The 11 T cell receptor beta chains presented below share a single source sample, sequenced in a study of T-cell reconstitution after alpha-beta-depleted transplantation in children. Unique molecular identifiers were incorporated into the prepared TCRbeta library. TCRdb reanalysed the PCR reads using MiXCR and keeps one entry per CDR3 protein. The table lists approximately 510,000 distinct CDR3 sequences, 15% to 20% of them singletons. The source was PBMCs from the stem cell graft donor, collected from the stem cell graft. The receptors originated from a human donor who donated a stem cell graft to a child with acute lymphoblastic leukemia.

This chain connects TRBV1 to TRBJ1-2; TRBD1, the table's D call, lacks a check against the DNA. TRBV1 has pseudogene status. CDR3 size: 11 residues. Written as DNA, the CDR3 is TGCACCAGCAGCCAACTTGGACATCTCACCTTC. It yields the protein CTSSQLGHLTF.

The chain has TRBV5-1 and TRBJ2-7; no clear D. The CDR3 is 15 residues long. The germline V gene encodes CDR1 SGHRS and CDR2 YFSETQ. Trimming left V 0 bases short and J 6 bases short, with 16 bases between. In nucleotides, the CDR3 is TGCGCCAGCAGCTTGGGAAGTTCAGGAGTGGGCGAGCAGTACTTC. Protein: CASSLGSSGVGEQYF.

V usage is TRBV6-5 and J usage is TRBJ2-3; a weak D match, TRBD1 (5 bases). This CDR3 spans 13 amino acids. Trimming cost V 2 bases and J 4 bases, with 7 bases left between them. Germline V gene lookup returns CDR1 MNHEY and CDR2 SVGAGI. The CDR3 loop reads CASSYQGPDTQYF. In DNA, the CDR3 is TGTGCCAGCAGTTACCAGGGTCCAGATACGCAGTATTTT.

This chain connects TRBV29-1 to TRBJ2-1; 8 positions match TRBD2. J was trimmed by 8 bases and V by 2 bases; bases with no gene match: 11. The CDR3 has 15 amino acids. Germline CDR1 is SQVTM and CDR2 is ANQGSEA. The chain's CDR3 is CSVESLSGSRDEQFF. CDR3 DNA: TGCAGCGTTGAATCGTTGAGCGGGAGCAGGGATGAGCAGTTCTTC.

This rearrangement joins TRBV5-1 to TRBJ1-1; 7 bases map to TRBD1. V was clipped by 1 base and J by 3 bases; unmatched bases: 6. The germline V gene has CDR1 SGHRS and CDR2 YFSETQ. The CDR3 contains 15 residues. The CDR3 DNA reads TGCGCCAGCAGCTTGTTGGCAGGGGGAGACACTGAAGCTTTCTTT. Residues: CASSLLAGGDTEAFF.

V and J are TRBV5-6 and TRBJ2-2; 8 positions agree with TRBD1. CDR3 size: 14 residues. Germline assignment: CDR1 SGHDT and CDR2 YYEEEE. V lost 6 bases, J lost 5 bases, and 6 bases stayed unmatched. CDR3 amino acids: CASTWDRTTGELFF. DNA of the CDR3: TGTGCCAGCACTTGGGACAGGACTACCGGGGAGCTGTTTTTT.

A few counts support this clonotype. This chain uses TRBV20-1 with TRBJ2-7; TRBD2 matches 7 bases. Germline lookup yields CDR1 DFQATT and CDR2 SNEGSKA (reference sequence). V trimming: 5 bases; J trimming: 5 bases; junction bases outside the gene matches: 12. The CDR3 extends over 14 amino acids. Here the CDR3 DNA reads TGCAGTGCTGTCCATATCCGGGAGGATAACGAGCAGTACTTC. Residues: CSAVHIREDNEQYF.

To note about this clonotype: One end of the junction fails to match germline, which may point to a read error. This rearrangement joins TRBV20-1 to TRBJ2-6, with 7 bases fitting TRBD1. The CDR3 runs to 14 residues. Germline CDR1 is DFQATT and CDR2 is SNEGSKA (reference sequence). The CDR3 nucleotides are TGCAGTGGTCGACAGGGCTCTGGAGCCAACGTCCTGACTTTC. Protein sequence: CSGRQGSGANVLTF.

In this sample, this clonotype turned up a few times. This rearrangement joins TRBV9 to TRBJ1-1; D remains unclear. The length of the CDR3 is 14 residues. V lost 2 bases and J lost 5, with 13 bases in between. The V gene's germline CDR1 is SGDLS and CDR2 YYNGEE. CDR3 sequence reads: CASSVGGIRTEAFF. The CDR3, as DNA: TGTGCCAGCAGCGTCGGTGGGATAAGGACTGAAGCTTTCTTT.

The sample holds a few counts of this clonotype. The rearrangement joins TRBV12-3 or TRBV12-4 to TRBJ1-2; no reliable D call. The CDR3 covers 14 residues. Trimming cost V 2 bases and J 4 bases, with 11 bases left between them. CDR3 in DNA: TGTGCCAGCAGTTTACGGGGAGATCTCTATGGCTACACCTTC. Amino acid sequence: CASSLRGDLYGYTF.

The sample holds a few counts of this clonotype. The CDR3 DNA follows: TGCGCCAGCAGCTGGCCCGAAATGGCGGTGTCAGGGTCAGATGAGCAGTTCTTC. This codes for CASSWPEMAVSGSDEQFF. V usage is TRBV5-1 and J usage is TRBJ2-1, with D tentatively TRBD1 (5 bases). The CDR3 is 18 amino acids. Trimming took off 3 bases at V and 8 bases at J, with 27 bases between the two ends. Germline-derived CDR1 and CDR2 are SGHRS and YFSETQ.